Sequencing of this T cell receptor (beta chain) was carried out in a study of T-cell memory formation after mild COVID-19. TCRdb analysed the 5' RACE reads with MiXCR anew, one entry per CDR3 protein. Of 350,000 to 500,000 distinct CDR3 sequences in the sample, under 25% are singletons; the top ten hold roughly 13%. This clonotype was recorded a few times. The CDR3 covers 13 residues. V shed 3 bases and J shed 9 bases, with 13 bases lying between them. Germline V lookup: CDR1 LGHDT, CDR2 YNNKEL (reference sequence). The rearrangement uses TRBV3-1 and TRBJ2-3; D is perhaps TRBD2 (7 bases). The sequence came from an adult woman who had mild COVID-19 (a few samples of this study predate the infection). Cell type and time point are not known. Material: PBMCs or a T cell subset sorted from them (not recorded which). The CDR3 DNA follows: TGTGCCAGCAGCCATGGGGGGGGGACAACGCAGTATTTT. Protein product: CASSHGGGTTQYF.